The 3 T cell receptor beta chains presented below share a single source sample, sequenced in a study of human T cells and chemical hapten exposure. One entry per CDR3 protein, called by TCRdb with MiXCR from the RACE reads. The table records 100,000 or so distinct CDR3 sequences, less than 35% of them present only once. Time point indicated: patch test 3, about 24 weeks after DPC sensitization. Treatment of the sample: therapeutic diphenylcyclopropenone sensitization with weekly scalp DPC. Sequenced material: whole blood, taken in connection with sensitization to the hapten diphenylcyclopropenone (DPC). These receptors originate from a middle-aged man with alopecia areata. Some clones in this sample may be carry-over from other donors' samples.

V gene TRBV6-5 combines with J gene TRBJ2-1, with 10 nucleotides matching TRBD2. V lost 6 bases and J lost 1; bases outside the gene matches: 6. CDR1 and CDR2 (germline): MNHEY, SVGAGI. The CDR3 has 16 amino acids. CDR3 nucleotides: TGTGCCAGCAGACCTACTAGCGGGGCGTCCTACAATGAGCAGTTCTTC. This gives the protein CASRPTSGASYNEQFF.

The V call is TRBV20-1, the J call TRBJ2-6; D is possibly TRBD1 (5 bases). CDR3 length equals 14 residues. The ends were cut back, 4 bases at V and 1 base at J, with 8 bases in the middle. Germline V gene data show CDR1 as DFQATT and CDR2 as SNEGSKA (reference sequence). CDR3 nucleotides: TGCAGTGCTACAGGGTTTTCTGGGGCCAACGTCCTGACTTTC. Residues: CSATGFSGANVLTF.

By sample share, this clonotype is medium-sized (0.01 to 0.1%). DNA of the CDR3: TGTGCCAGCAGTCCCTCTCCTGTTCTCACCGGGGAGCTGTTTTTT. Translation: CASSPSPVLTGELFF. The chain has TRBV6-2 or TRBV6-3 and TRBJ2-2; D gene uncertain. V lost 5 bases and J lost 4, with 14 bases in between. The CDR3 extends over 15 amino acids. CDR1 MNHEY and CDR2 SVGEGT come from the germline V gene.